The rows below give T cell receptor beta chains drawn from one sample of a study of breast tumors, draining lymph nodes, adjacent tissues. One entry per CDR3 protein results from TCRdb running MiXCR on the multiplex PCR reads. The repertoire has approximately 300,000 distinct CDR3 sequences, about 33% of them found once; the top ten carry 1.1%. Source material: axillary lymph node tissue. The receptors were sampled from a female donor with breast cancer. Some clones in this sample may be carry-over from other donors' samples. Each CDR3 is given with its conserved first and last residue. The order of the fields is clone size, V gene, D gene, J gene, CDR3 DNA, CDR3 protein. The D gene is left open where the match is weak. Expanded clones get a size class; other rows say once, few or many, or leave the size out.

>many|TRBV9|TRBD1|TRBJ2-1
TGTGCCAGCAGCCCGGGACAGGGGGCTCACAATGAGCAGTTCTTC
CASSPGQGAHNEQFF
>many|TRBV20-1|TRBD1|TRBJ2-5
TGCAGTGCTCCCCTGACAGGGGTCCAAGAGACCCAGTACTTC
CSAPLTGVQETQYF
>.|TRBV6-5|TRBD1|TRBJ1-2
TGTGCCAGCAGTTACGGGACAGGGGGCTACACCTTC
CASSYGTGGYTF
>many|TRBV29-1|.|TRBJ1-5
TGCAGCGTTGAAGCGGGAGAGAGCTCCCAGCCCCAGCATTTT
CSVEAGESSQPQHF
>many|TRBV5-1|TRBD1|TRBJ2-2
TGCGCCAGCAGCTACCAGACAGGGGGAAACACCGGGGAGCTGTTTTTT
CASSYQTGGNTGELFF
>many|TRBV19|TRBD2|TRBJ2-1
TGTGCCAGTAGTACTAGCGGGTTTTCCTACAATGAGCAGTTCTTC
CASSTSGFSYNEQFF
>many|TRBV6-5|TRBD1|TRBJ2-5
TGTGCCAGCAGTTTTCGGACAGGGGATGAGACCCAGTACTTC
CASSFRTGDETQYF
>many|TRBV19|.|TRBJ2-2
TGTGCCAGCACCCCGAGGAGGGAGAGCACCGGGGAGCTGTTTTTT
CASTPRRESTGELFF
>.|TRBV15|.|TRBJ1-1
TGTGCCACCAGCAGAGATAGGGCCATCAACACTGAAGCTTTCTTT
CATSRDRAINTEAFF
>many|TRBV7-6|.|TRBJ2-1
TGTGCCAGCAGCTTAGGAAGTGGTGCTGTACAATACAATGAGCAGTTCTTC
CASSLGSGAVQYNEQFF
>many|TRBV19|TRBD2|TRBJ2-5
TGTGCCAGTAGTACTACTAGCGGAGCGCAAGAGACCCAGTACTTC
CASSTTSGAQETQYF
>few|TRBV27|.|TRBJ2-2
TGTGCCAGCAGTCCCCCTGAGGGTAGAAACACCGGGGAGCTGTTTTTT
CASSPPEGRNTGELFF
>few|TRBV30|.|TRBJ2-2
TGTGCCTGGTCCCCGTTTAACACCGGGGAGCTGTTTTTT
CAWSPFNTGELFF
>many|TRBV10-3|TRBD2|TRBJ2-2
TGTGCCATCAGTGGGGGACATATAGCGGGAGGCGACACCGGGGAGCTGTTTTTT
CAISGGHIAGGDTGELFF
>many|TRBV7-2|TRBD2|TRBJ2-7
TGTGCCAGCAGCCCGATAGCGGGAACGTACGAGCAGTACTTC
CASSPIAGTYEQYF
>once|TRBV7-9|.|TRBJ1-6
TGTGCCAGCAGCCCCAGTACAGGGCGTGGTTCACCCCTCCACTTT
CASSPSTGRGSPLHF
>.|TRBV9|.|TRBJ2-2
TGTGCCAGCAGCGTAGACGGGGTTAACACCGGGGAGCTGTTTTTT
CASSVDGVNTGELFF
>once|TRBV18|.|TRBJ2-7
TGTGCCAGCTCCCCTGACAAGGGGCAGTACTTC
CASSPDKGQYF
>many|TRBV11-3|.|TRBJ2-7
TGTGCCAGCAGCCGCCGGCACAGCCCGACCTACGAGCAGTACTTC
CASSRRHSPTYEQYF
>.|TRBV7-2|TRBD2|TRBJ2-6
TGTGCCAGCAGTGTGACTAGCGGGTGGGCCAACGTCCTGACTTTC
CASSVTSGWANVLTF
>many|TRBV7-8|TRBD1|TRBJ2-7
TGTGCCAGCAGCTTGGGACAGAGCCGCTACGAGCAGTACTTC
CASSLGQSRYEQYF
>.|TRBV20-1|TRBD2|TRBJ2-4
TGCAGTGCTAGTGGGACTAGTAAAAACATTCAGTACTTC
CSASGTSKNIQYF
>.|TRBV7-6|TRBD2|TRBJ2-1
TGCGCCAGCAGCTTAAACTCGTTGACGCTAGCGGGAGGACTAAGCTCCTACAGTGAGCAGTTCTTC
CASSLNSLTLAGGLSSYSEQFF
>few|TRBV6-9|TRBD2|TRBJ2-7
TGTGCCAGCAGCTCCCCGGCTAGCGGGACTACCTACGAGCAGTACTTC
CASSSPASGTTYEQYF
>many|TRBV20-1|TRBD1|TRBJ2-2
TGCAGTGTAGAGGTTAGGACAGGGAACACCGGGGAGCTGTTTTTT
CSVEVRTGNTGELFF
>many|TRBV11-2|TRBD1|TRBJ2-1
TGTGCCAGCAGCATGGGACAGGGGGCTTACAATGAGCAGTTCTTC
CASSMGQGAYNEQFF
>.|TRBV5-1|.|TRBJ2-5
TGCGCCAGCAGCAACAGGGTATCAGAGACCCAGTACTTC
CASSNRVSETQYF
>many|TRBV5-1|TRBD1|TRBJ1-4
TGCGCCAGCAGCTTTCAGGGGGCGACCGAAAAACTGTTTTTT
CASSFQGATEKLFF
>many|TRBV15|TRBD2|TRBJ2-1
TGTGCCGCCAGCGGCCGACTAGCGGGAGGAAATGAGCAGTTCTTC
CAASGRLAGGNEQFF
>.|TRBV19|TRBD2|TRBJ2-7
TGTGCCAGCAGTTTCCCACTAGCGGAAGATGACTACGAGCAGTACTTC
CASSFPLAEDDYEQYF
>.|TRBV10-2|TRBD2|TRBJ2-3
TGCGCCAGCAGTGAGCCCGGGACTAGCTACAATGAGCAGTATTTT
CASSEPGTSYNEQYF
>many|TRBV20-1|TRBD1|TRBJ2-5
TGCAGTGCTTCCCCTCGGACAGGGAGAATGGAAGAGACCCAGTACTTC
CSASPRTGRMEETQYF
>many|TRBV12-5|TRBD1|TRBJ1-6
TGTGCTAGTGGTTTGGCGACAGGGGGATCACCCCTCCACTTT
CASGLATGGSPLHF
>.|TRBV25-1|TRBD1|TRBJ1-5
TGTGCCAGCAGTGTTGGGACAGGGGTTGAGCGGAATCAGCCCCAGCATTTT
CASSVGTGVERNQPQHF
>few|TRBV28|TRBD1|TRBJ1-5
TGTGCCAGCAGTATCTTCGACAGGGTAGGTCAGCCCCAGCATTTT
CASSIFDRVGQPQHF
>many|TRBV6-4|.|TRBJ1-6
TGTGCCAGCAGAGCGCAGGATAATTCACCCCTCCACTTT
CASRAQDNSPLHF
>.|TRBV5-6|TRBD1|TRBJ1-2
TGTGCCAGCAGCTTGGTCGTAGCAGGGGGCCTTTCACGCTATGGCTACACCTTC
CASSLVVAGGLSRYGYTF
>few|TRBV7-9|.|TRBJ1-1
TGTGCCAGCAGCTTAATGAACACTGAAGCTTTCTTT
CASSLMNTEAFF
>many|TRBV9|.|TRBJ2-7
TGTGCCAGCAGCGTAGCTACAGGGGGGGACGGAGGACTCCGCCACGAGCAGTACTTC
CASSVATGGDGGLRHEQYF
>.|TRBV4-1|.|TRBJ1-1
TGCGCCAGCAGCCAAGTCAACAGGGATGGCACTGAAGCTTTCTTT
CASSQVNRDGTEAFF
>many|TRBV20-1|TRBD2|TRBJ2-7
TGCAGTGCTAGAGACTTTCCCGGGACTAGCGGGAGGGCCCATGAGCAGTACTTC
CSARDFPGTSGRAHEQYF
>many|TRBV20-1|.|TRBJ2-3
TGCAGTGCTAGGCGTTACGGGAGCGCAGATACGCAGTATTTT
CSARRYGSADTQYF